Presented here are 25 T cell receptor beta chains from one specimen sequenced in a study of shared clonotypes between healthy human individuals. Assay: immunoSEQ multiplex PCR; the TCRdb copy retains only in-frame clones and omits some. This sample has 2.3 million or so clones, with approximately 95% found just once. Sequencing was done on a sample of naive CD4+ T cells from PBMCs. Regarding subset: CD45RA+ positively selected. These receptors all come from a man between 18 and 35 years old in good health. Some clones in this sample may be carry-over from other donors' samples.

With respect to this clone: This same CDR3 is encoded by further DNA sequences in the sample. The CDR3 coding sequence is TGTGCCAGCAGTCCCCCGGGGAACTATGGCTACACCTTC. This sequence encodes CASSPPGNYGYTF. The J gene is TRBJ1-2, the V gene TRBV28; D ambiguous. V gave up 5 bases and J gave up 2 bases, with 9 bases separating them. Germline V gives CDR1 MDHEN, CDR2 SYDVKM. The CDR3 contains 13 residues.

The V and J genes are TRBV6-5 and TRBJ1-2, with a possible D match to TRBD1 (5 bases). The CDR3 runs 15 residues. The ends were cut back, 4 bases at V and 2 bases at J, with 14 bases in the middle. Per the germline V gene, CDR1 is MNHEY and CDR2 is SVGAGI. This CDR3 is CASSSSGTGNYGYTF. Here the CDR3 DNA reads TGTGCCAGCAGTTCTTCCGGGACGGGAAACTATGGCTACACCTTC.

V usage is TRBV5-1 and J usage is TRBJ2-3; D is uncertain. This CDR3 is built from 16 residues. CDR1 is SGHRS, CDR2 YFSETQ, per germline. V lost 1 base and J 2 bases, leaving 14 bases between the germline ends. The DNA of the CDR3 is TGCGCCAGCAGCTTGCCGACTTCAACCTCCACAGATACGCAGTATTTT. Translating gives CASSLPTSTSTDTQYF.

The V gene is TRBV9, the J gene TRBJ2-3; the match to TRBD2 covers 10 bases. The CDR3 has 17 residues. Germline V CDR1 and CDR2: SGDLS, YYNGEE. V shed 7 bases, J shed 9 bases, and the junction held 20 bases outside the gene matches. CDR3 in DNA: TGTGCCAGCGCCCAAACGGGGAGCGGGAGGGCCTCCCGGACGCAGTATTTT. As protein: CASAQTGSGRASRTQYF.

The chain is built from TRBV5-1 and TRBJ2-2; D possibly matches TRBD1 or TRBD2 (5 bases each). This CDR3 has 14 amino acids. With 4 bases removed from V and 0 bases from J, the gap between germline ends came to 7 bases. Germline CDR1 and CDR2: SGHRS and YFSETQ. CDR3 nucleotides: TGCGCCAGCAGCGAGGGGACGAACACCGGGGAGCTGTTTTTT. Translation gives CASSEGTNTGELFF.

J is TRBJ2-1 and V is TRBV12-5, with 8 bases aligning to TRBD2. The ends lost 5 bases at V and 10 bases at J; junction bases unmatched: 13. Germline V gives CDR1 LGHNT, CDR2 FRNRAP. The CDR3 runs to 15 residues. The CDR3 region is CASGPGRGVLGEQFF. Here the CDR3 DNA reads TGTGCTAGTGGTCCCGGGAGGGGCGTACTCGGGGAGCAGTTCTTC. Using reference TRBV12-5 and TRBJ2-1 for the parts outside the CDR3, the full variable domain is DARVTQTPRHKVTEMGQEVTMRCQPILGHNTVFWYRQTMMQGLELLAYFRNRAPLDDSGMPKDRFSAEMPDATLATLKIQPSEPRDSAVYFCASGPGRGVLGEQFFGPGTRLTVL.

The chain has TRBV19 and TRBJ2-1, with D perhaps matching TRBD1 (5 bases). Trimming pared 3 bases from V and 6 bases from J, leaving 15 bases between. The CDR3 loop spans 15 amino acids. Germline CDR1 and CDR2: LNHDA and SQIVND (reference sequence). The DNA for the CDR3 is TGTGCCAGTAGTATGATAGGGGATGCCGGCAATGAGCAGTTCTTC. Its protein product is CASSMIGDAGNEQFF. Full variable domain (remainder filled in from reference TRBV19 and TRBJ2-1): DGGITQSPKYLFRKEGQNVTLSCEQNLNHDAMYWYRQDPGQGLRLIYYSQIVNDFQKGDIAEGYSVSREKKESFPLTVTSAQKNPTAFYLCASSMIGDAGNEQFFGPGTRLTVL.

The chain uses TRBV7-9 and TRBJ1-2, with 7 bases fitting TRBD1. The CDR3 has 17 amino acids. V lost 8 bases to trimming and J lost 8 bases; unmatched junction nucleotides: 23. The germline V gene has CDR1 SEHNR and CDR2 FQNEAQ (reference sequence). CDR3 sequence: CASWGGQLRPSFYGYTF. In nucleotides, the CDR3 is TGTGCCAGCTGGGGGGGACAGCTACGACCCTCATTTTACGGCTACACCTTC.

This chain uses TRBV11-3 with TRBJ2-1; 7 bases are shared with TRBD2. The CDR3 length is 12 residues. V lost 4 bases to trimming and J lost 10 bases; unmatched junction nucleotides: 4. Germline CDR1 and CDR2: SGHNT and YENEEA. For the CDR3, the DNA is TGTGCCAGCAGCTCGGGGGGTTGGGAGCAGTTCTTC. It is translated as CASSSGGWEQFF.

V and J are TRBV7-9 and TRBJ2-7; no definite D call. Germline CDR1 SEHNR, CDR2 FQNEAQ (reference sequence). CDR3 length: 16 residues. V lost 3 bases, J lost 6 bases, and 21 bases lay in between. In DNA form, the CDR3 reads TGTGCCAGCAGCTTGGTAGTTTTTCCCCGAAAGGGCGAGCAGTACTTC. It specifies CASSLVVFPRKGEQYF.

About this clone: This sample includes further DNA sequences coding for the same CDR3. This sequence joins TRBV18 and TRBJ2-3, with D hard to call. The CDR3 consists of 14 residues. V was clipped by 1 base and J by 0 bases, with 5 bases between them. CDR1 is KGHSH and CDR2 is LQKENI in the germline V gene. The chain's CDR3 is CASSPLASTDTQYF. DNA of the CDR3: TGTGCCAGCTCACCACTAGCTAGCACAGATACGCAGTATTTT.

In this sample, this clone turned up once. The chain has TRBV7-2 and TRBJ2-4; D is possibly TRBD2 (6 bases). CDR1 and CDR2 (germline): SGHTA, FQGNSA. Trimming removed 4 bases from V and 1 base from J, with 17 bases in between. The CDR3 has 17 residues. CDR3 in DNA: TGTGCCAGCAGCTCGTTGACAGCGGGTTCGGCCAAAAACATTCAGTACTTC. Residues: CASSSLTAGSAKNIQYF.

The chain carries TRBV15 and TRBJ2-2, with D perhaps TRBD1 (6 bases). From germline, CDR1 is LNHNV and CDR2 YYDKDF (reference sequence). The ends were cut back, 6 bases at V and 4 bases at J, with 9 bases in the middle. The CDR3 spans 13 residues. CDR3 bases: TGTGCCACCAGAACAGGGTTCACCGGGGAGCTGTTTTTT. As protein: CATRTGFTGELFF. Complete variable domain (other parts from reference TRBV15 and TRBJ2-2): DAMVIQNPRYQVTQFGKPVTLSCSQTLNHNVMYWYQQKSSQAPKLLFHYYDKDFNNEADTPDNFQSRRPNTSFCFLDIRSPGLGDTAMYLCATRTGFTGELFFGEGSRLTVL.

The chain recombines TRBV4-2 with TRBJ2-7; D is possibly TRBD2 (5 bases). This CDR3 region has 15 residues. V lost 5 bases, J lost 2 bases, and 16 bases lay in between. Looked up from germline, CDR1 is LGHNA and CDR2 is YNFKEQ. Here the CDR3 reads CASSSRVSPPYEQYF. The CDR3 bases are TGTGCCAGCAGCTCGCGGGTCAGCCCTCCCTACGAGCAGTACTTC.

The V and J genes are TRBV5-8 and TRBJ1-2; TRBD1 matches 12 bases. This CDR3 spans 19 amino acids. Per germline, CDR1 SGHTS and CDR2 YDEGEE. V lost 0 bases to trimming and J lost 3 bases; unmatched junction nucleotides: 12. The CDR3 DNA is TGTGCCAGCAGCTTGGCCCGGGGACAGGGGGCATTAGGAGACTATGGCTACACCTTC. The encoded protein is CASSLARGQGALGDYGYTF.

The chain couples TRBV9 to TRBJ2-3; TRBD2 might be the D (6 bases). Germline loops: CDR1 SGDLS, CDR2 YYNGEE. The CDR3 spans 15 residues. The ends were cut back, 0 bases at V and 4 bases at J, with 12 bases in the middle. The CDR3 DNA follows: TGTGCCAGCAGCGTAGGCGGGGACGACTCAGATACGCAGTATTTT. Amino acid sequence: CASSVGGDDSDTQYF. The full variable domain, with the rest looked up from reference TRBV9 and TRBJ2-3, is DSGVTQTPKHLITATGQRVTLRCSPRSGDLSVYWYQQSLDQGLQFLIQYYNGEERAKGNILERFSAQQFPDLHSELNLSSLELGDSALYFCASSVGGDDSDTQYFGPGTRLTVL.

The CDR3 DNA follows: TGTGCCAGCAGTTTAGGGGAAACCAATCAGCCCCAGCATTTT. Amino acids: CASSLGETNQPQHF. V is TRBV28 and J is TRBJ1-5; D is ambiguous. Germline CDR1 and CDR2: MDHEN and SYDVKM. The V and J ends lost 2 bases and 3 bases respectively, with 8 bases between them. The CDR3 loop spans 14 amino acids. Together with reference TRBV28 and TRBJ1-5, the CDR3 gives the full variable domain: DVKVTQSSRYLVKRTGEKVFLECVQDMDHENMFWYRQDPGLGLRLIYFSYDVKMKEKGDIPEGYSVSREKKERFSLILESASTNQTSMYLCASSLGETNQPQHFGDGTRLSIL.

The chain employs TRBV28 and TRBJ1-1, with unresolved D. The CDR3 length is 13 residues. Germline CDR1 reads MDHEN; CDR2 reads SYDVKM. The V end lost 8 bases, the J end lost 1 base, and 11 bases lay between the germline ends. The CDR3, as DNA: TGTGCCAGCCGCTCCGACCCGAACACTGAAGCTTTCTTT. Translation: CASRSDPNTEAFF.

The chain couples TRBV27 to TRBJ1-4; tentative D call: TRBD1 (5 bases). The CDR3 contains 15 residues. Germline V CDR1 and CDR2: MNHEY, SMNVEV (reference sequence). Trimming removed 3 bases from V and 4 bases from J, with 12 bases in between. The CDR3 is CASSFYGTDNEKLFF. In DNA, the CDR3 is TGTGCCAGCAGTTTCTACGGGACCGATAATGAAAAACTGTTTTTT.

The V gene is TRBV5-6, the J gene TRBJ2-3; D gene uncertain. CDR3 length: 13 residues. Trimming stripped 0 bases from V and 4 bases from J, with 6 bases between. Germline CDR1 SGHDT, CDR2 YYEEEE. The CDR3 region has the DNA TGTGCCAGCAGCTTGGCCGACTCAGATACGCAGTATTTT. Translating it yields CASSLADSDTQYF.

This clone was seen just once. This chain links TRBV11-3 with TRBJ2-3, with 10 positions matching TRBD1. V lost 1 base to trimming and J lost 8 bases; unmatched junction nucleotides: 12. This CDR3 region has 17 residues. From germline, CDR1 is SGHNT and CDR2 YENEEA. The DNA for the CDR3 is TGTGCCAGCAGCTTAGGGGGGACAGGGGCTAAGTCGGCTACGCAGTATTTT. Its translation: CASSLGGTGAKSATQYF.

This clone came up once. This rearrangement joins TRBV9 to TRBJ2-1; 11 nucleotides line up with TRBD1. CDR3 length: 16 amino acids. V was pared by 3 bases and J by 8 bases, with 10 bases of the junction left unmatched. The germline V gene encodes CDR1 SGDLS and CDR2 YYNGEE. The chain's CDR3 is CASSAFSGQGGDEQFF. In nucleotides, the CDR3 is TGTGCCAGCAGCGCCTTCTCGGGACAGGGGGGTGATGAGCAGTTCTTC.

This clone showed up just once. The chain links TRBV6-1 to TRBJ1-2; no reliable D call. The CDR3 sequence is 16 residues long. Germline V lookup: CDR1 MNHNS, CDR2 SASEGT. V lost 2 bases, J lost 2 bases, and 15 bases lay in between. Here the CDR3 DNA reads TGTGCCAGCAGTGAAAAATTTCGGCAGAGCAACTATGGCTACACCTTC. Protein product: CASSEKFRQSNYGYTF.

The chain joins TRBV5-1 to TRBJ1-2, with D uncertain. Germline V gene lookup returns CDR1 SGHRS and CDR2 YFSETQ. V was pared by 6 bases and J by 3 bases, with 18 bases between. The CDR3 contains 15 residues. CDR3 nucleotides: TGCGCCAGCAAAACCCTGGCCCAGACGGACTATGGCTACACCTTC. Its protein is CASKTLAQTDYGYTF.

The chain has TRBV12-5 and TRBJ1-1; unclear D gene. In germline, CDR1 is LGHNT, CDR2 FRNRAP. CDR3 size: 12 residues. Trimming removed 6 bases from V and 1 base from J, with 6 bases in between. CDR3 amino acids: CASGRENTEAFF. The CDR3 DNA reads TGTGCTAGTGGCCGGGAGAACACTGAAGCTTTCTTT.